What follows are 8 T cell receptor beta chains derived from one specimen sequenced in a study of radiotherapy plus CTLA-4 blockade in lung cancer. Profiling relied on immunoSEQ multiplex PCR, and the TCRdb table lists in-frame clones only, not all of them. The sample yields tens of thousands of clones, roughly three quarters seen once. The source was peripheral blood, collected from a patient treated with radiotherapy plus ipilimumab. These receptors were collected from a human donor with non-small cell lung cancer who had a complete response to radiotherapy plus ipilimumab.

The V call is TRBV2, the J call TRBJ2-1, with 12 bases that match TRBD2. Losses at the gene ends were 7 bases for V and 7 bases for J; bases not matched to a gene: 5. CDR1 SNHLY and CDR2 FYNNEI come from the germline V gene. The CDR3 runs to 14 residues. This CDR3 is CASKPSGGANEQFF. The CDR3 DNA sequence: TGTGCCAGCAAGCCTAGCGGGGGGGCGAATGAGCAGTTCTTC.

V is TRBV6-5 and J is TRBJ1-1, with a tentative D call TRBD1 (5 bases). The V end was cut by 7 bases, the J end by 6 bases, with 9 bases between. The CDR3 extends over 11 amino acids. Germline CDR1 and CDR2: MNHEY and SVGAGI. The CDR3 DNA is TGTGCCAGCACCCGGGGGGCTGAAGCTTTCTTT. Protein sequence: CASTRGAEAFF.

CDR3 nucleotide sequence: TGTGCCAGCTCACCACCGACAGGCAAAAACCAAGAGACCCAGTACTTC. Its translation is CASSPPTGKNQETQYF. The chain carries TRBV18 and TRBJ2-5, with a tentative D call TRBD1 (6 bases). Germline V CDR1 and CDR2: KGHSH, LQKENI. Trimming removed 0 bases at V and 0 bases at J, with 11 bases between. CDR3 size: 16 residues.

This clone was seen only a few times. This rearrangement joins TRBV6-5 to TRBJ1-1; TRBD1 matches 7 bases. With V trimmed by 6 bases and J by 5 bases, 12 bases remained unmatched. Germline lookup yields CDR1 MNHEY and CDR2 SVGAGI. This CDR3 contains 15 residues. The CDR3: CASSLAPNRGTEAFF. The CDR3 bases are TGTGCCAGCAGCTTAGCCCCTAACAGGGGTACTGAAGCTTTCTTT.

The rearrangement links TRBV6-6 to TRBJ2-5; the D gene is possibly TRBD2 (6 bases). CDR1 is MNHNY, CDR2 SVGAGI, per germline (reference sequence). Trimming stripped 7 bases from V and 5 bases from J, with 17 bases between. The CDR3 has 14 residues. CDR3 DNA: TGTGCCAGCAACCTAGCGACAGTTGGGGAGACCCAGTACTTC. This translates into CASNLATVGETQYF.

V gene TRBV30 combines with J gene TRBJ1-2, with D unclear. Germline V gene data show CDR1 as GTSNPN and CDR2 as SVGIG (reference sequence). Trimming shortened V by 0 bases and J by 4 bases, and 6 bases separated the two germline ends. This CDR3 is built from 12 residues. This CDR3 reads CAWSVAGYGYTF. The CDR3 coding sequence is TGTGCCTGGAGTGTTGCGGGCTATGGCTACACCTTC. The whole variable domain, filled in from reference TRBV30 and TRBJ1-2, reads SQTIHQWPATLVQPVGSPLSLECTVEGTSNPNLYWYRQAAGRGLQLLFYSVGIGQISSEVPQNLSASRPQDRQFILSSKKLLLSDSGFYLCAWSVAGYGYTFGSGTRLTVV.

This clone was seen more than once but under ten times. The chain links TRBV7-2 to TRBJ2-1; TRBD2 is a possible D gene (6 bases). The V end was cut by 5 bases, the J end by 0 bases, with 20 bases between. Germline CDR1 reads SGHTA; CDR2 reads FQGNSA. The CDR3 loop spans 18 amino acids. This CDR3 is CASSLQGGTGSSYNEQFF. The CDR3, as DNA: TGTGCCAGCAGCCTTCAGGGAGGCACCGGTAGCTCCTACAATGAGCAGTTCTTC.

This sequence joins TRBV6-5 and TRBJ1-6, with TRBD1 identical over 9 bases. Germline lookup yields CDR1 MNHEY and CDR2 SVGAGI. The CDR3 has 15 amino acids. V gave up 5 bases and J gave up 9 bases; unmatched junction bases: 8. The CDR3 region has the DNA TGTGCCAGCAGTCCAAAGGGACAGGGTGTTTCACCCCTCCACTTT. Translated: CASSPKGQGVSPLHF.